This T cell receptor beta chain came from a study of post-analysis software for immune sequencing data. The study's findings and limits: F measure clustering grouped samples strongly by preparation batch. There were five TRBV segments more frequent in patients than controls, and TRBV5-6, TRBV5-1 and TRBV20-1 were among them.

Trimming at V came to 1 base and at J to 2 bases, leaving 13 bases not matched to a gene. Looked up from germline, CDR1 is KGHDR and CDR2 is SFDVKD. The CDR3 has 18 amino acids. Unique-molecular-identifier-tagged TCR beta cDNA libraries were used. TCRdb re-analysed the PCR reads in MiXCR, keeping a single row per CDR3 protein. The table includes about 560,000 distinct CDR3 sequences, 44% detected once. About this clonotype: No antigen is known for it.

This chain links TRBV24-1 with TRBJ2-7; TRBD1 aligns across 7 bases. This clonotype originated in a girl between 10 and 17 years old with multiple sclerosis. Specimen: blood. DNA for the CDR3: TGTGCCACCAGTGATTTCTATGGAGGACAGGAGGTTCCCTACGAGCAGTACTTC. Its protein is CATSDFYGGQEVPYEQYF.